The following is a TCR beta chain sequence with its context. The CDR3 consists of 14 residues. V was shortened by 1 base and J by 4 bases, with 8 bases between the two germline ends. Per the germline V gene, CDR1 is SGHNT and CDR2 is YYREEE (reference sequence). The entry originates in a study of blood T cell repertoires in COVID-19. Original data processing: From reference gene primer amplification, estimates of nucleated cell counts were derived. The assay was immunoSEQ multiplex PCR, and TCRdb's table has in-frame clones only and misses some. D and trimming come from the DNA, and the V and J calls and clone size come from that table. Of about 200,000 clones listed, about 82% are singletons. Participants came from roughly 23 US areas, aged roughly 18 to 95 years.

This TCR was recovered from a man aged 35-49 years with acute COVID-19. The material sequenced was PBMCs or T cells enriched from blood (not recorded which). The gene calls are TRBV5-4 and TRBJ2-2; D gene unclear. Here the CDR3 reads CASSLSALTGELFF. In DNA form, the CDR3 reads TGTGCCAGCAGCTTGTCCGCACTCACCGGGGAGCTGTTTTTT. Variable domain in full (rest from reference TRBV5-4 and TRBJ2-2): ETGVTQSPTHLIKTRGQQVTLRCSSQSGHNTVSWYQQALGQGPQFIFQYYREEENGRGNFPPRFSGLQFPNYSSELNVNALELDDSALYLCASSLSALTGELFFGEGSRLTVL.